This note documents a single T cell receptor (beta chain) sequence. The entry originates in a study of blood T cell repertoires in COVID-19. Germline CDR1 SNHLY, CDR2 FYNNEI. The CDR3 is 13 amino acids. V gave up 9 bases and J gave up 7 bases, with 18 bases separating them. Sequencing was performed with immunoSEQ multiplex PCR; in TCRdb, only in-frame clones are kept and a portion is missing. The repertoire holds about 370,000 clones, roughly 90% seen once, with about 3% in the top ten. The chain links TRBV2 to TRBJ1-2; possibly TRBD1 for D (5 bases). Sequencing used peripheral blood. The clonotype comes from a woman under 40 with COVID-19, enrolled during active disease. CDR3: CASNPGVGGGYTF. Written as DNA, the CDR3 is TGTGCCAGTAACCCGGGGGTTGGGGGTGGCTACACCTTC.